These T cell receptor beta chains were read from a single sample in a study of shared clonotypes between healthy human individuals. Measured with immunoSEQ multiplex PCR; TCRdb has only the in-frame clones, and not every one. The table shows about 700,000 clones, with under 95% occurring only once. The sequenced material came from naive CD8+ T cells sorted from blood. These receptors were collected from a man aged 25-40 years in good health. Each CDR3 is given with its conserved first and last residue. Fields, in order: V gene, clone size, D gene, J gene, CDR3 protein, CDR3 DNA. A D gene is named only where the DNA matches it firmly. Rows give clone size only sometimes, using once, few, many, or a class for an expanded clone.

>TRBV4-3|NA|NA|TRBJ2-2
CASSQGYNTGELFF
TGCGCCAGCAGCCAAGGATACAACACCGGGGAGCTGTTTTTT
>TRBV4-2|NA|NA|TRBJ2-1
CASSQGLGPFF
TGTGCCAGCAGCCAAGGCCTTGGCCCGTTCTTC
>TRBV7-6|NA|TRBD2|TRBJ2-5
CASSGLARETQYF
TGTGCCAGCAGCGGACTAGCAAGAGAGACCCAGTACTTC
>TRBV5-1|NA|NA|TRBJ1-1
CASSSQGEAFF
TGCGCCAGCAGCTCGCAAGGTGAAGCTTTCTTT
>TRBV6-6|NA|NA|TRBJ1-5
CASSMGGEGNQPQHF
TGTGCCAGCAGTATGGGGGGGGAAGGCAATCAGCCCCAGCATTTT
>TRBV9|NA|NA|TRBJ2-3
CASSPPAGSTDTQYF
TGTGCCAGCAGCCCACCGGCCGGGAGCACAGATACGCAGTATTTT
>TRBV9|NA|NA|TRBJ2-7
CASSPGGGTYEQYF
TGTGCCAGCAGCCCCGGAGGGGGGACCTACGAGCAGTACTTC
>TRBV30|NA|NA|TRBJ1-1
CAWGTINTEAFF
TGTGCCTGGGGGACAATAAACACTGAAGCTTTCTTT
>TRBV7-2|NA|TRBD1|TRBJ2-2
CASSFGTELILANTGELFF
TGTGCCAGCAGCTTTGGGACAGAACTAATTCTCGCGAACACCGGGGAGCTGTTTTTT
>TRBV4-3|NA|TRBD1|TRBJ2-2
CASSQGQDRGAGDLFF
TGCGCCAGCAGCCAAGGACAGGACAGGGGAGCCGGGGATCTGTTTTTT
>TRBV11-2|NA|NA|TRBJ2-7
CASSLRPTSYEQYF
TGTGCCAGCAGCTTAAGACCAACCTCCTACGAGCAGTACTTC
>TRBV27|NA|NA|TRBJ2-1
CASSLMLGGGNNEQFF
TGTGCCAGCAGTTTAATGTTGGGGGGTGGCAACAATGAGCAGTTCTTC
>TRBV19|NA|NA|TRBJ2-7
CASSRLGADTSEEQYF
TGTGCCAGTAGCCGCCTAGGAGCGGATACCTCAGAGGAGCAGTACTTC
>TRBV11-2|NA|NA|TRBJ2-7
CASEYAAFSYEQYF
TGTGCCAGCGAGTATGCGGCATTCTCCTACGAGCAGTACTTC
>TRBV30|NA|TRBD2|TRBJ2-1
CAWGGLAVDNSYNEQFF
TGTGCCTGGGGTGGACTAGCGGTCGATAACTCCTACAATGAGCAGTTCTTC
>TRBV30|NA|NA|TRBJ1-1
CAWSVRGRSTEAFF
TGTGCCTGGAGTGTAAGAGGGCGTAGCACTGAAGCTTTCTTT
>TRBV2|NA|NA|TRBJ2-7
CASRDKANYEQYF
TGTGCCAGCCGGGACAAAGCCAATTACGAGCAGTACTTC
>TRBV11-2|NA|NA|TRBJ1-2
CASSLNFPWGDYGYTF
TGTGCCAGCAGCTTAAATTTCCCGTGGGGGGACTATGGCTACACCTTC
>TRBV7-7|NA|NA|TRBJ2-5
CASSLGGDETQYF
TGTGCCAGCAGCTTGGGGGGCGACGAGACCCAGTACTTC
>TRBV6-1|NA|NA|TRBJ2-2
CASTWTVTTGELFF
TGTGCCAGCACTTGGACAGTTACCACCGGGGAGCTGTTTTTT
>TRBV7-9|once|NA|TRBJ2-3
CASSLPPGDTDTQYF
TGTGCCAGCAGCTTACCCCCCGGGGACACAGATACGCAGTATTTT
>TRBV11-2|NA|NA|TRBJ2-7
CASSSPQGVGSYEQYF
TGTGCCAGCAGCTCCCCCCAGGGAGTGGGGTCCTACGAGCAGTACTTC
>TRBV11-2|NA|NA|TRBJ2-2
CASSLGPPLLRHGELFF
TGTGCCAGCAGCTTAGGGCCGCCCTTACTTAGGCACGGGGAGCTGTTTTTT
>TRBV7-2|NA|NA|TRBJ2-7
CATSSGPPPYEQYF
TGTGCCACGTCCTCGGGGCCCCCTCCCTACGAGCAGTACTTC
>TRBV4-1|NA|NA|TRBJ2-4
CASSQVGLAKNIQYF
TGCGCCAGCAGCCAAGTCGGGCTAGCCAAAAACATTCAGTACTTC
>TRBV7-9|once|TRBD2|TRBJ2-3
CASSLGLAGGTYTDTQYF
TGTGCCAGCAGCTTAGGTCTAGCGGGAGGAACTTACACAGATACGCAGTATTTT
>TRBV7-3|NA|TRBD1|TRBJ2-7
CASSPTGGGEQYF
TGTGCCAGCAGCCCCACAGGGGGCGGCGAGCAGTACTTC
>TRBV27|NA|TRBD1|TRBJ2-1
CASSWTGGAVAISNEQFF
TGTGCCAGCAGCTGGACAGGGGGCGCGGTAGCAATTAGCAATGAGCAGTTCTTC
>TRBV6-5|NA|NA|TRBJ1-2
CASSYTTGNYGYTF
TGTGCCAGCAGTTACACAACAGGGAACTATGGCTACACCTTC
>TRBV7-2|NA|NA|TRBJ2-2
CASSFLAGNTGELFF
TGTGCCAGCAGCTTCTTGGCGGGAAACACCGGGGAGCTGTTTTTT
>TRBV9|NA|NA|TRBJ1-4
CASSGQINEKLFF
TGTGCCAGCAGCGGGCAGATCAATGAAAAACTGTTTTTT
>TRBV10-3|NA|TRBD1|TRBJ2-7
CAITQYGTDETYEQYF
TGTGCCATCACGCAATACGGGACAGATGAGACCTACGAGCAGTACTTC
>TRBV29-1|NA|TRBD1|TRBJ2-7
CSVGTGASYEQYF
TGCAGCGTGGGGACAGGGGCGTCCTACGAGCAGTACTTC
>TRBV7-6|NA|NA|TRBJ2-7
CASSLADGLSYEQYF
TGTGCCAGCAGCTTAGCGGATGGTCTCTCCTACGAGCAGTACTTC
>TRBV7-9|NA|NA|TRBJ2-3
CASSGGSDTQYF
TGTGCCAGCTCTGGCGGGTCAGATACGCAGTATTTT
>TRBV7-9|NA|NA|TRBJ2-7
CASSLGLGQYF
TGTGCCAGCAGCTTGGGACTGGGGCAGTACTTC
>TRBV7-9|NA|TRBD1|TRBJ1-1
CASSFRDRGNTEAFF
TGTGCCAGCAGCTTTAGGGACAGGGGGAACACTGAAGCTTTCTTT
>TRBV7-9|NA|NA|TRBJ1-5
CASSPDPFQPQHF
TGTGCCAGCAGCCCAGACCCGTTTCAGCCCCAGCATTTT
>TRBV27|NA|NA|TRBJ1-5
CASSLRFLNQPQHF
TGTGCCAGCAGTTTACGCTTCTTGAATCAGCCCCAGCATTTT
>TRBV18|NA|NA|TRBJ2-2
CASSPLQAQDTGELFF
TGTGCCAGCTCACCACTGCAAGCGCAGGACACCGGGGAGCTGTTTTTT
>TRBV7-3|NA|TRBD1|TRBJ1-5
CASSPTGEGYNQPQHF
TGTGCCAGCAGCCCTACAGGGGAGGGTTACAATCAGCCCCAGCATTTT
>TRBV7-9|NA|NA|TRBJ1-4
CASSLVSADEKLFF
TGTGCCAGCAGCTTAGTGTCGGCAGATGAAAAACTGTTTTTT
>TRBV5-1|once|TRBD2|TRBJ2-1
CASSFQLGLAEPNEQFF
TGCGCCAGCAGCTTTCAGCTGGGACTAGCGGAACCCAATGAGCAGTTCTTC
>TRBV28|few|NA|TRBJ2-7
CASSFNSYEQYF
TGTGCCAGCAGTTTCAACAGCTACGAGCAGTACTTC
>TRBV15|NA|TRBD1|TRBJ2-1
CATRGPRQTGSSYNEQFF
TGTGCCACTAGGGGACCGAGACAGACAGGGAGCTCCTACAATGAGCAGTTCTTC